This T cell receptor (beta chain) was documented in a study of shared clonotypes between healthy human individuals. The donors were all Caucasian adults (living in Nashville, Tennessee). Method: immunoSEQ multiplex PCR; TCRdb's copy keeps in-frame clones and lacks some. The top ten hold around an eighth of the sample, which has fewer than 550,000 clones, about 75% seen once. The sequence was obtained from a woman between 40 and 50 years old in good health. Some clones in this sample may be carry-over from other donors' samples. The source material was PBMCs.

CDR3 sequence: CASSLDLVYNEQFF. As DNA, the CDR3 is TGTGCCAGCAGCTTAGATCTCGTCTACAATGAGCAGTTCTTC. The chain couples TRBV7-9 to TRBJ2-1; D remains unclear. CDR3 size: 14 residues. Trimming took 1 base from V and 3 from J, leaving 7 bases between them. Germline assignment: CDR1 SEHNR and CDR2 FQNEAQ (reference sequence).